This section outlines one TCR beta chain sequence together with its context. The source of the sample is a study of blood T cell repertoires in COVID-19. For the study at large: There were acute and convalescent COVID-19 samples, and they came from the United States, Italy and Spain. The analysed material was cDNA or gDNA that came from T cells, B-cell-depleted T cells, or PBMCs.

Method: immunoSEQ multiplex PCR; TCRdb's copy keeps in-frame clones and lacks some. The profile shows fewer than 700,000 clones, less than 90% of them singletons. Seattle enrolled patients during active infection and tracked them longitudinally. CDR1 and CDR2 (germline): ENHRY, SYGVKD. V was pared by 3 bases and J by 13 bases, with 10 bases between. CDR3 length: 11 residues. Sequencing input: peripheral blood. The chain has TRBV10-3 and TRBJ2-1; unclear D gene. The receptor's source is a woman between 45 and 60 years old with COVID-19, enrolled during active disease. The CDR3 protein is CAISDGPTQFF. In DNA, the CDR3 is TGTGCCATCAGTGATGGGCCTACACAGTTCTTC.